Shown below are 10 T cell receptor beta chains from a single sample sequenced in a study of identical twins (dated by TCRdb to 2016 to 2017). The library was prepared using 5' RACE. Sequenced on an Illumina HiSeq 2000. The public reads were reprocessed in TCRdb via fastp at Q25 and MiXCR, keeping in-frame beta chains. Duplicate CDR3 protein sequences are folded into a single record with the most common DNA and genes. The table for this sample lists about 490,000 distinct CDR3 sequences; approximately 14% of them were counted only once. The ten largest clones represent roughly 0.46% of the sample. This sample was shared with a second study, whose subject was yellow fever vaccine responses in identical twins.

Sequenced input: CD4+ T cells sorted from blood. The receptor set was obtained from a woman aged 18-30 years in good health.

J is TRBJ2-7 and V is TRBV23-1, with 7 bases identical to TRBD1. TRBV23-1 has ORF status, its function being uncertain. The CDR3 is made up of 16 amino acids. Trimming cost V 0 bases and J 0 bases; bases outside gene matches: 5. CDR3 protein: CASSQSPDRSSYEQYV. The CDR3 DNA reads as TGCGCCAGCAGTCAATCCCCGGACAGGAGCTCCTACGAGCAGTACGTC.

This rearrangement joins TRBV21-1 to TRBJ2-7; the table's D call of TRBD1 was not tested on the DNA. TRBV21-1 is recorded as a pseudogene. This CDR3 region has 12 residues. CDR3 sequence: CASSSRSQGVYF. CDR3 DNA sequence: TGTGCCAGCAGCAGTAGGAGCCAGGGGGTGTACTTC.

Only a few counts were recorded for this clonotype. The rearrangement links TRBV15 to TRBJ2-1; 9 bases align to TRBD2. J gave up 1 base and V 6 bases, and 4 bases lay outside the gene matches. Per the germline V gene, CDR1 is LNHNV and CDR2 is YYDKDF (reference sequence). The CDR3 extends over 15 amino acids. CDR3 sequence (DNA): TGTGCCACCAGACTTAGCGGGAGTTCCTACAATGAGCAGTTCTTC. This translates into CATRLSGSSYNEQFF.

The V gene is TRBV18, the J gene TRBJ2-1; a possible D gene is TRBD1 (6 bases). CDR1 KGHSH and CDR2 LQKENI come from the germline V gene. Between the trimmed V and J ends, which lost 2 bases and 6 bases, there was a span of 14 bases. This CDR3 is 15 amino acids long. In DNA, the CDR3 is TGTGCCAGCTCACCAATGACGGGACACAGCAATGAGCAGTTCTTC. This translates into CASSPMTGHSNEQFF.

The chain links TRBV10-1 to TRBJ1-2, with 7 bases aligning to TRBD1. Per germline, CDR1 WNHNN and CDR2 SYGVQD (reference sequence). V shed 2 bases, J shed 10 bases, and the junction held 4 bases outside the gene matches. This CDR3 spans 12 amino acids. CDR3: CASSEETGPYTF. The CDR3 region has the DNA TGCGCCAGCAGTGAGGAGACAGGGCCCTACACCTTC.

The genes are TRBV18 and TRBJ2-7; 7 bases are a match to TRBD1. With 3 bases clipped from V and 4 bases from J, the junction kept 3 bases outside the gene matches. Germline V gene sequence: CDR1 KGHSH, CDR2 LQKENI. The CDR3 is 13 amino acids. In nucleotides, the CDR3 is TGTGCCAGCTCACCTCAACAGGGGTACGAGCAGTACGTC. Protein: CASSPQQGYEQYV.

The chain joins TRBV6-1 to TRBJ1-1; D perhaps matches TRBD1 (6 bases). The CDR3 runs to 16 residues. CDR1 and CDR2 from the germline V gene are MNHNS and SASEGT. V dropped 1 base and J dropped 5 bases, with 17 bases sitting between them. CDR3: CASSEGWGALMTEAFF. In nucleotides, the CDR3 is TGTGCCAGCAGTGAAGGGTGGGGGGCGTTAATGACTGAAGCTTTCTTT.

The genes are TRBV12-3 or TRBV12-4 and TRBJ2-2, with no clear D. The CDR3 is 15 residues long. The ends were cut back, 5 bases at V and 7 bases at J, with 17 bases in the middle. CDR3 bases: TGTGCCAGCAGTAGAAGACTCTCGCCTTACGGGGAGCTGTTTTTT. Its translation is CASSRRLSPYGELFF.

Only one count was recorded for this clonotype. The chain is built from TRBV14 and TRBJ1-3; a possible D gene is TRBD1 (6 bases). Germline assignment: CDR1 SGHDN and CDR2 FVKESK. The CDR3 has 16 amino acids. Trimming removed 2 bases at V and 6 bases at J, with 17 bases between. CDR3 coding DNA: TGTGCCAGCAGCCAACTGGGGGCCTTTCGGGAAAACACCATATATTTT. Translated: CASSQLGAFRENTIYF.

In this sample, this clonotype turned up many times. V and J are TRBV18 and TRBJ2-5; no reliable D call. The V end lost 0 bases, the J end lost 2 bases, and 4 bases lay between the germline ends. The CDR3 covers 13 residues. Germline V lookup: CDR1 KGHSH, CDR2 LQKENI. CDR3 residues: CASSPPVQETQYF. The CDR3 DNA sequence: TGTGCCAGCTCACCACCGGTGCAAGAGACCCAGTACTTC.